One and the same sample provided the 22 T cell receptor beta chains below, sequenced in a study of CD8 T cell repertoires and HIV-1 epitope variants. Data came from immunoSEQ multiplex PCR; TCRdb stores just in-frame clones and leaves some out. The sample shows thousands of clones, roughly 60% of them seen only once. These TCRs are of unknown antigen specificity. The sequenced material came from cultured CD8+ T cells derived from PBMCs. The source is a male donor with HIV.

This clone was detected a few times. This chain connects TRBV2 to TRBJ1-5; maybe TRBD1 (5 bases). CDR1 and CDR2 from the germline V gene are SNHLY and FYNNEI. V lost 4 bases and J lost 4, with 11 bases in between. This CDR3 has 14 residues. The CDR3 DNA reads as TGTGCCAGCAGTGGGGGACGGGTTAATCAGCCCCAGCATTTT. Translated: CASSGGRVNQPQHF.

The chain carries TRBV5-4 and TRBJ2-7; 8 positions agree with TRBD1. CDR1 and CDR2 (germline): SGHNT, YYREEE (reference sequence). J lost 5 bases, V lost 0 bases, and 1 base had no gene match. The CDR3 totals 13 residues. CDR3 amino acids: CASSLGQGNEQYF. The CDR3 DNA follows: TGTGCCAGCAGCTTGGGACAGGGGAACGAGCAGTACTTC.

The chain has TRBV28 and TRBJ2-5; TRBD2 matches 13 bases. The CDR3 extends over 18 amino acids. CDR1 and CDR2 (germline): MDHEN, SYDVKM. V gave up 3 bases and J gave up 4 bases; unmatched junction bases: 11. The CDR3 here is CASSFSDRLAGGLETQYF. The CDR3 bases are TGTGCCAGCAGTTTCTCTGACCGACTAGCGGGGGGCCTAGAGACCCAGTACTTC.

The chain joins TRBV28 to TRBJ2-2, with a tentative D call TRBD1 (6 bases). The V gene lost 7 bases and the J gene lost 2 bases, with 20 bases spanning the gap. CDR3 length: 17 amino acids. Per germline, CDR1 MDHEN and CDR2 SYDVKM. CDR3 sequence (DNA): TGTGCCAGCAAAGGGTTTTTTTCAGGGGTTAACACCGGGGAGCTGTTTTTT. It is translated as CASKGFFSGVNTGELFF.

CDR3 amino acids: CASSADRGPFKQFF. CDR3 bases: TGTGCCAGCAGCGCCGACAGGGGGCCCTTCAAGCAGTTCTTC. The V call is TRBV7-9, the J call TRBJ2-1, with 10 bases fitting TRBD1. This CDR3 spans 14 amino acids. CDR1 is SEHNR, CDR2 FQNEAQ, per germline (reference sequence). V gave up 5 bases and J gave up 11 bases; unmatched junction bases: 9.

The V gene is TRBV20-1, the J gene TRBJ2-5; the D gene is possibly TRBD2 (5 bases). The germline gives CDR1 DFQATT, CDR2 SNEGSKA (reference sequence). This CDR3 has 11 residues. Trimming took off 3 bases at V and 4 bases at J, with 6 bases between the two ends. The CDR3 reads CSARRAETQYF. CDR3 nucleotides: TGCAGTGCTAGGCGGGCAGAGACCCAGTACTTC.

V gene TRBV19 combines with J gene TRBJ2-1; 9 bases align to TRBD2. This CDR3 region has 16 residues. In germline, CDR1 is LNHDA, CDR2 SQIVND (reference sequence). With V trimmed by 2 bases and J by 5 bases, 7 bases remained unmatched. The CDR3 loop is CASSIPGGLANNEQFF. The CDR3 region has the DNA TGTGCCAGTAGTATACCCGGAGGACTAGCGAACAATGAGCAGTTCTTC.

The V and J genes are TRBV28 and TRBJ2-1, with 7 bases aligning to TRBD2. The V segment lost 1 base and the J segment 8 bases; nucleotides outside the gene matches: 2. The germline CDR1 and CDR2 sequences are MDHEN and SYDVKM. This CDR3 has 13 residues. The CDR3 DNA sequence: TGTGCCAGCAGTTTATCCCGGGGGGATGAGCAGTTCTTC. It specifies CASSLSRGDEQFF.

This chain's CDR3 is CAISESAPGLAGAGEQYF. The CDR3 region has the DNA TGTGCCATCAGTGAGTCGGCCCCGGGACTAGCGGGAGCGGGTGAGCAGTACTTC. The chain employs TRBV10-3 and TRBJ2-7; 14 nucleotides match TRBD2. Germline V gives CDR1 ENHRY, CDR2 SYGVKD. With V trimmed by 0 bases and J by 7 bases, 11 bases remained unmatched. The CDR3 contains 18 residues.

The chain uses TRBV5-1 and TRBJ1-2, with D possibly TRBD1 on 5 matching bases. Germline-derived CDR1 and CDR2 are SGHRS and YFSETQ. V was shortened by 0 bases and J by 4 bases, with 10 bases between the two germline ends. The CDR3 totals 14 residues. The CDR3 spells CASSLGDPGYGYTF. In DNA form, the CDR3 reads TGCGCCAGCAGCTTGGGGGACCCGGGCTATGGCTACACCTTC. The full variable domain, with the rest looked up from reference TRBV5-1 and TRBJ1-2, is KAGVTQTPRYLIKTRGQQVTLSCSPISGHRSVSWYQQTPGQGLQFLFEYFSETQRNKGNFPGRFSGRQFSNSRSEMNVSTLELGDSALYLCASSLGDPGYGYTFGSGTRLTVV.

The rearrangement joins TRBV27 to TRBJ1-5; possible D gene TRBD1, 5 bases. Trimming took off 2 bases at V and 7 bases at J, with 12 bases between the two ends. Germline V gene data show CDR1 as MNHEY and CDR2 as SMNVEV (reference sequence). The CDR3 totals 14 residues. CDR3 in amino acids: CASSLGQGTQPQHF. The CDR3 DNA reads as TGTGCCAGCAGTTTAGGGCAGGGAACACAGCCCCAGCATTTT.

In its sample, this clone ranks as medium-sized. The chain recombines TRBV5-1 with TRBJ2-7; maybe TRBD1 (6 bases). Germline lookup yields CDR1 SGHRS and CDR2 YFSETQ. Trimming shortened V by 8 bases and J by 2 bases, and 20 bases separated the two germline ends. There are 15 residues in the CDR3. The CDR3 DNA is TGCGCCAGGCAGCCATGGGGGACACGGACCTACGAGCAGTACTTC. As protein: CARQPWGTRTYEQYF.

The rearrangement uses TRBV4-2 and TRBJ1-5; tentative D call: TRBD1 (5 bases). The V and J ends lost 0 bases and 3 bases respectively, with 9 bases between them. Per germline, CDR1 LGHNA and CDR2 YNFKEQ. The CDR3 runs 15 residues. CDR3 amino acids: CASSQEGETNQPQHF. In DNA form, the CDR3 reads TGTGCCAGCAGCCAAGAAGGGGAAACCAATCAGCCCCAGCATTTT.

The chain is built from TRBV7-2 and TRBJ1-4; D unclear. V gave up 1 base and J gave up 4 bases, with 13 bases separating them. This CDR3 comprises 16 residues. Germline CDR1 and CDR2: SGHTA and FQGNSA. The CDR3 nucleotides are TGTGCCAGCAGCTTAGTCGGTAGATCCCATAATGAAAAACTGTTTTTT. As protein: CASSLVGRSHNEKLFF.

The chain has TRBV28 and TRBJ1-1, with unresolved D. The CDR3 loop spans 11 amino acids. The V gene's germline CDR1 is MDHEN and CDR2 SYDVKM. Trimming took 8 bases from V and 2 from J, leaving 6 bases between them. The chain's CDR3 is CASELNTEAFF. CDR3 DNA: TGTGCCAGCGAACTAAACACTGAAGCTTTCTTT.

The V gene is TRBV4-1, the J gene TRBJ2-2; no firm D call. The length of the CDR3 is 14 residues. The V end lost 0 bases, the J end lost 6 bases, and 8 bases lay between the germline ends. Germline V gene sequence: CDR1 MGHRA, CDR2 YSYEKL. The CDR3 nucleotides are TGCGCCAGCAGCCAAGATCAGGTGGCCGGGGAGCTGTTTTTT. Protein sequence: CASSQDQVAGELFF.

The DNA for the CDR3 is TGTGCCTGGGCAGACAGAACTGGAAACACCATATATTTT. This gives the protein CAWADRTGNTIYF. J is TRBJ1-3 and V is TRBV30; D is perhaps TRBD1 (5 bases). The CDR3 is 13 amino acids. V lost 5 bases to trimming and J lost 2 bases, with 10 bases between them. Germline CDR1 GTSNPN, CDR2 SVGIG (reference sequence).

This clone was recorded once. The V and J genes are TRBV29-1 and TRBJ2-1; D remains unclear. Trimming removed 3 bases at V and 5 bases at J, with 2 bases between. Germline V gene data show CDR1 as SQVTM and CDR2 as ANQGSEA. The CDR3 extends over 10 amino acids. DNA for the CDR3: TGCAGCGTTGACGACAATGAGCAGTTCTTC. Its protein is CSVDDNEQFF.

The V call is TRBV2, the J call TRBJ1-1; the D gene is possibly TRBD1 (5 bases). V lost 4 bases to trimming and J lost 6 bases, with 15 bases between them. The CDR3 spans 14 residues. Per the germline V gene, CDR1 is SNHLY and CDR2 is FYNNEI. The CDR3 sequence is CASSGGEELSEAFF. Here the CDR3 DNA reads TGTGCCAGCAGTGGAGGGGAAGAACTCTCTGAAGCTTTCTTT.

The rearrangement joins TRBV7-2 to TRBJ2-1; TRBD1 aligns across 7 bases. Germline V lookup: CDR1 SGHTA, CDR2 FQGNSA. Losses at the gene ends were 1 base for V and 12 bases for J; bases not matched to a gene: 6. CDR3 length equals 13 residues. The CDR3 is CASSLDHRGAQFF. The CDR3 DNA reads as TGTGCCAGCAGCTTAGACCACAGGGGCGCGCAGTTCTTC.

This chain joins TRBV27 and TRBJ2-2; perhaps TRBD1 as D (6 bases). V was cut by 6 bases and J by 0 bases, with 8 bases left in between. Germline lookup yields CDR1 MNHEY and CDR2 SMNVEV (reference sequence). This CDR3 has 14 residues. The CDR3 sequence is CASSRGSNTGELFF. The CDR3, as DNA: TGTGCCAGCAGCAGGGGTTCGAACACCGGGGAGCTGTTTTTT.

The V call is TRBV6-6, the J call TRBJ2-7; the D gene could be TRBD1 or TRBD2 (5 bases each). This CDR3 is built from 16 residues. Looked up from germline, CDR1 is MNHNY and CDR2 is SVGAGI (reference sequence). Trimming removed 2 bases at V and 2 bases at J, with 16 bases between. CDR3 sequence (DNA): TGTGCCAGCAGTTACCAGCGTGGGGACCGAGCCTACGAGCAGTACTTC. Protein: CASSYQRGDRAYEQYF.